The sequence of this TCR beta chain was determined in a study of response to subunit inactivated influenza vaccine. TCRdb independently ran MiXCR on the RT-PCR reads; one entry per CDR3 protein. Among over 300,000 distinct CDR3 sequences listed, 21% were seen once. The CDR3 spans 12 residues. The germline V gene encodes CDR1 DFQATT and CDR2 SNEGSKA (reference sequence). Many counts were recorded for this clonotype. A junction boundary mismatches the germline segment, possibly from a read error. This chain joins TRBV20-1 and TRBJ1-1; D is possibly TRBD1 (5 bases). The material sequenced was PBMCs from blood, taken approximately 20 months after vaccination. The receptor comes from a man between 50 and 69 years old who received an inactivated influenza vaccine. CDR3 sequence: CSASRQGFDMGF. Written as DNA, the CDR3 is TGCAGTGCTAGTCGCCAGGGATTTGATATGGGATTT.